This TCR beta chain was retrieved from a study of control samples from healthy donors and cancer patients. The protocol was immunoSEQ multiplex PCR, while the TCRdb copy is restricted to in-frame clones and leaves out a portion. The sample shows 100,000 to 150,000 clones, roughly nine tenths of them seen only once. Germline V gives CDR1 MDHEN, CDR2 SYDVKM. This CDR3 has 15 residues. Trimming took 1 base from V and 1 from J, leaving 8 bases between them. Sequencing input: blood. The chain is built from TRBV28 and TRBJ1-5, with a possible D match to TRBD1 (5 bases). The sequence was obtained from a young woman in good health. The CDR3, as DNA: TGTGCCAGCAGTTTATTTAGGGGAAGCAATCAGCCCCAGCATTTT. This codes for CASSLFRGSNQPQHF. The whole variable domain, remainder taken from reference TRBV28 and TRBJ1-5, is DVKVTQSSRYLVKRTGEKVFLECVQDMDHENMFWYRQDPGLGLRLIYFSYDVKMKEKGDIPEGYSVSREKKERFSLILESASTNQTSMYLCASSLFRGSNQPQHFGDGTRLSIL.